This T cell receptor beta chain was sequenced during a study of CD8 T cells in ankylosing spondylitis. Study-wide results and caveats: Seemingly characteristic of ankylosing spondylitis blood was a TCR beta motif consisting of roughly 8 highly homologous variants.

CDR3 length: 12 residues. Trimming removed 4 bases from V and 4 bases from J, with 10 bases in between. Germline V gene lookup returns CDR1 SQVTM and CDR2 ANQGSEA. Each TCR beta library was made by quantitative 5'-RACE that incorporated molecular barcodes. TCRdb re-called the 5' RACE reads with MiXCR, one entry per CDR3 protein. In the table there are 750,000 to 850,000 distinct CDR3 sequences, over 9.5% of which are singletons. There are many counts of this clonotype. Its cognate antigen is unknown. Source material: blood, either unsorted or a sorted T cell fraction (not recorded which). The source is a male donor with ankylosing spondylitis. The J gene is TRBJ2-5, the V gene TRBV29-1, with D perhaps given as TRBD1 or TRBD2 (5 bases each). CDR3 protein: CSVAVGRETQYF. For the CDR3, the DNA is TGCAGCGTTGCTGTGGGACGAGAGACCCAGTACTTC.